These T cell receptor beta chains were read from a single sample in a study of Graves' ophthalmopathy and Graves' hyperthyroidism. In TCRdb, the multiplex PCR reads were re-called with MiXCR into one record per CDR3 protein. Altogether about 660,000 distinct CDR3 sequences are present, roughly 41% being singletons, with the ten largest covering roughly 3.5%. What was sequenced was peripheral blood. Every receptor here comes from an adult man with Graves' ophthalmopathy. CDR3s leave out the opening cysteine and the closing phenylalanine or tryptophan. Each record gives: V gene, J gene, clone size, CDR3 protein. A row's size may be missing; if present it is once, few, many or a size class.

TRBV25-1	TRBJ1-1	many	ARLPGRGNTEAF
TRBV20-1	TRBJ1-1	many	SARNRVAEAF
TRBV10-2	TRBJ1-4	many	ASSENPPGIEKLF
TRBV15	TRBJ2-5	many	ATSRGQGETQY
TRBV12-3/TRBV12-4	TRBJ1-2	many	ASSPRRVHNYGYT
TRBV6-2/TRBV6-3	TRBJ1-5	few	ASSYNSPKEPQH
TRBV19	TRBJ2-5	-	ATTRLAGGPYNEQY
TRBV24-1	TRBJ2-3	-	ASSEGLPTDTQY
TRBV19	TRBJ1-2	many	ASLDAGTVYGYT
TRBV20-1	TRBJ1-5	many	SAGPGQGRQPQH
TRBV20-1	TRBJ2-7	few	SAPLAGHSYEQY
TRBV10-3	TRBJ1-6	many	AISESMGQSPLH
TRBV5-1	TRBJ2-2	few	ASSIRVLPGELF
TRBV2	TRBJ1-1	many	ASRVGQARNTEAF
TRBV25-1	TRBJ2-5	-	ASSPGQGNQPQY
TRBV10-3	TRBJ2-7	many	AIREYDASYEQY
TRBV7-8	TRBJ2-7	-	ASSGEGPYEQY
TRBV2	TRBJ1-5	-	ASSRSEGFNQPQH
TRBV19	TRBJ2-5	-	ASSIVAGAQETQY
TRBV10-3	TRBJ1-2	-	AISGGYT
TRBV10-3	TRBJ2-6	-	AISEHPITGANVLT
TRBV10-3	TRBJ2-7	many	AISGGQDYEQY
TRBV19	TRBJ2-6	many	ASSQRARSSGANVLT
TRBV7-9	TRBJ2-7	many	ASSALLSSYEQY
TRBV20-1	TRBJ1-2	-	SAPGQGTVRYGYT
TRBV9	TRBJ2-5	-	ASSSRTSVSETQY
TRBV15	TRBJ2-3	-	ATSRGAEPTDTQY
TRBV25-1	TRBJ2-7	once	AWNAGTGGREQY
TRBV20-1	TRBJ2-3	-	SATGLALTDTQY
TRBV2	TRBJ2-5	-	ASAGDRDLETQY
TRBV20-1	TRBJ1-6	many	SARDVTHSGSNSPLH
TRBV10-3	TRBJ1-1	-	ASLGSENTEAF
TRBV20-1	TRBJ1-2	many	SAQRRTAYT
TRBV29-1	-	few	SVSSGAIEQF
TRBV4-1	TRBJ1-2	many	ASSQDTGGRTYGYT
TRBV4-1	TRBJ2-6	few	ASSQKQLSGANVLT
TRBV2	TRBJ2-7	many	ASLGTPGQY
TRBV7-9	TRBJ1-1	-	ASSKKQGWNTEAF
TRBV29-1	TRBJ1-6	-	SVEGGTGGSPLH
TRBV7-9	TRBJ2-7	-	ASTSPSSYEQY